This TCR beta chain was sequenced for a study of blood T cell repertoires in COVID-19. On the study more broadly: Collection of acute and convalescent COVID-19 samples took place in the United States, Italy and Spain. PBMCs, B-cell-depleted T cells, or T cells provided the cDNA or gDNA that made up the material.

Per the original data handling: It was from reference gene primer amplification that nucleated cell counts were estimated. Using immunoSEQ multiplex PCR, the repertoire was profiled, and TCRdb retains in-frame clones only, with some absent. V and J calls and clone size come straight from that table; D and trimming were deduced from the DNA. This sample has 50,000 to 60,000 clones, with 80% to 90% found just once. In its sample, this clone was seen once. CDR3 length: 14 amino acids. V was clipped by 7 bases and J by 2 bases, with 13 bases between them. Germline CDR1 MNHEY, CDR2 SMNVEV (reference sequence).

The sequence was collected from a man aged 55 to 70 with acute or convalescent COVID-19. This chain links TRBV27 with TRBJ2-3, with a weak D call TRBD1 (6 bases). Sequenced sample: peripheral blood. CDR3: CASTFLGATDTQYF. CDR3 nucleotides: TGTGCCAGCACTTTCTTGGGGGCCACAGATACGCAGTATTTT.